The sequence of this T cell receptor (beta chain) was determined in a study of PD-1 blockade in classical Hodgkin lymphoma. Overall study context: On a schedule of every 2 weeks, patients received nivolumab 3 mg/kg intravenously. Study-wide points: In newly diagnosed patients, baseline TCR diversity was reportedly below that of healthy donors. Significant TCR diversity gains by C4D1 occurred in CD4+ but not CD8+ cells.

TCRdb keeps only in-frame clones here, not all; method: immunoSEQ multiplex PCR. Of around 28,000 clones listed, roughly 83% are singletons. Details on this clone: What it binds is not known.

Every patient experienced relapse after autologous stem cell transplantation, and brentuximab vedotin exposure varied. The CDR3 has 14 residues. V was shortened by 0 bases and J by 4 bases, with 7 bases between the two germline ends. In germline, CDR1 is MNHNS, CDR2 SASEGT. This TCR came from a human donor with classical Hodgkin lymphoma. V is TRBV6-1 and J is TRBJ1-5; D is unclear. The sample was peripheral blood mononuclear cells (PBMCs), taken before the second cycle of nivolumab. The chain's CDR3 is CASSEARINQPQHF. DNA for the CDR3: TGTGCCAGCAGTGAAGCACGGATTAATCAGCCCCAGCATTTT.